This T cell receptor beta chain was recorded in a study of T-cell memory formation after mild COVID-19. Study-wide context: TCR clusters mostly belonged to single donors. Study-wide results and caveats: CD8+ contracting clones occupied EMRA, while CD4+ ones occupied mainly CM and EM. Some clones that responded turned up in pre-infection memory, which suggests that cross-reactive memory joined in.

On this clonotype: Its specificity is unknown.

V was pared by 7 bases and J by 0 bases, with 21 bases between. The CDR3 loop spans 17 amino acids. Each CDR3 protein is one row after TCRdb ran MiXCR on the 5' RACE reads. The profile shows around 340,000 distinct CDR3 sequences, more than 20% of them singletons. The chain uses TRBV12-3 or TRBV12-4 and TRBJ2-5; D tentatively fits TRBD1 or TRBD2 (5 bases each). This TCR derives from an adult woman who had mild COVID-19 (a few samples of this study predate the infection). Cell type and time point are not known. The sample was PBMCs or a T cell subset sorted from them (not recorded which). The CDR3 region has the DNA TGTGCCAGCACCGATACAGGACTCCCCAGCAACCAAGAGACCCAGTACTTC. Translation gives CASTDTGLPSNQETQYF.